The TCR beta chain under discussion was sequenced for a study of T-cell memory formation after mild COVID-19. Study information: TCR clusters showed largely donor specificity.

Germline assignment: CDR1 MNHNS and CDR2 SASEGT. The CDR3 totals 15 residues. V lost 4 bases, J lost 5 bases, and 18 bases lay in between. Study-level results: Pre-infection memory harbored some responding clones, suggesting cross-reactive memory joined. Clones contracting over day 15 to 85 were CD4/CD8 balanced, with later expanders leaning CD4+. CD4+ contracting clones lay mainly in CM and EM, CD8+ ones in EMRA.

TCRdb reanalysed the 5' RACE reads using MiXCR and keeps one entry per CDR3 protein. The sample has about 350,000 distinct CDR3 sequences, roughly 19% seen once; the top ten hold 21%. This clonotype was observed a handful of times. Its specificity is not known. The sequencing input was PBMCs or a T cell subset sorted from them (not recorded which). The chain employs TRBV6-1 and TRBJ2-7, with D hard to call. This clonotype was obtained from a man younger than 30 who had mild COVID-19 (a few samples of this study predate the infection). Cell type and time point are not known. The CDR3 here is CASSALSGQPHEQYF. The CDR3, as DNA: TGTGCCAGCAGTGCGCTCTCGGGCCAGCCCCACGAGCAGTACTTC.